Following are 32 T cell receptor beta chains from one sample sequenced in a study of CD8+CD57+ T cells in acquired aplastic anemia. The study profiled TCR beta VDJ and CDR3 using genomic DNA as template. Each CDR3 protein gets one entry after TCRdb re-called the reads with MiXCR. The sample has tens of thousands of distinct CDR3 sequences; about 78% are singletons. Sequenced sample: sorted CD4+, CD8+, or CD8+CD57+ T cells (not recorded which) from PBMCs. Receptor source: a human donor in good health, serving as a control.

The genes are TRBV4-1 and TRBJ1-1; D not resolved. Trimming took 3 bases from V and 0 from J, leaving 11 bases between them. CDR1 and CDR2 from the germline V gene are MGHRA and YSYEKL. The CDR3 extends over 15 amino acids. The chain's CDR3 is CASSQEPAMNTEAFF. The CDR3 coding sequence is TGCGCCAGCAGCCAGGAGCCAGCCATGAACACTGAAGCTTTCTTT.

The CDR3, as DNA: TGTGCCAGCAGCAGAACCGGGACCAGCTCCTACGAGCAGTACTTC. Its translation: CASSRTGTSSYEQYF. The chain joins TRBV7-2 to TRBJ2-7; D might be TRBD1 or TRBD2, each matching 5 bases. This CDR3 comprises 15 residues. Between the trimmed V and J ends, which lost 5 bases and 0 bases, there was a span of 14 bases. CDR1 SGHTA and CDR2 FQGNSA come from the germline V gene.

The J gene is TRBJ2-1, the V gene TRBV7-9; 9 nucleotides line up with TRBD1. Unmatched junction bases numbered 3, after V lost 0 bases and J lost 15 bases. The CDR3 length is 12 residues. Germline loops: CDR1 SEHNR, CDR2 FQNEAQ (reference sequence). The DNA for the CDR3 is TGTGCCAGCAGCTTAGCGGGGACAGGGCGGTTCTTC. Translation: CASSLAGTGRFF.

The rearrangement links TRBV10-3 to TRBJ2-7; TRBD1 matches at 9 bases. This CDR3 is built from 13 residues. The V gene end was trimmed by 7 bases and the J gene end by 6 bases; junction bases not matched to a gene: 7. The V gene's germline CDR1 is ENHRY and CDR2 SYGVKD. CDR3 sequence: CAITGTGYGEQYF. In DNA form, the CDR3 reads TGTGCCATCACAGGGACAGGGTACGGCGAGCAGTACTTC.

V usage is TRBV10-3 and J usage is TRBJ1-1; 8 bases align to TRBD1. V lost 5 bases and J lost 1; bases outside the gene matches: 3. CDR1 and CDR2 from the germline V gene are ENHRY and SYGVKD. The CDR3 extends over 14 amino acids. The CDR3 DNA reads TGTGCCATCAGTATGGGACAGGAGAACACTGAAGCTTTCTTT. Its translation: CAISMGQENTEAFF.

This clonotype rates as medium-sized. The rearrangement uses TRBV2 and TRBJ2-7; no reliable D call. Trimming shortened V by 2 bases and J by 3 bases, and 17 bases separated the two germline ends. This CDR3 contains 16 residues. CDR1 is SNHLY and CDR2 is FYNNEI in the germline V gene. The CDR3 DNA follows: TGTGCCAGCAGTGAATTTACGCCCTTACATTTCTACGAGCAGTACTTC. Translation: CASSEFTPLHFYEQYF.

The rearrangement uses TRBV27 and TRBJ1-6; tentative D call: TRBD1 (5 bases). CDR3 length equals 15 residues. Deletions cut 8 bases from V and 0 bases from J, with 11 bases between. Germline V gene data show CDR1 as MNHEY and CDR2 as SMNVEV (reference sequence). The CDR3, as DNA: TGTGCCAGCGCGCGAGACAGCTCCTATAATTCACCCCTCCACTTT. Its translation: CASARDSSYNSPLHF.

This clonotype occurred many times. V gene TRBV3-1 combines with J gene TRBJ1-6; a weak D match, TRBD1 (5 bases). Germline values: CDR1 LGHDT, CDR2 YNNKEL (reference sequence). V gave up 4 bases and J gave up 0 bases, with 16 bases separating them. The CDR3 consists of 18 residues. The DNA for the CDR3 is TGTGCCAGCAGCCGGGACCGCACGCTTAGCTCCTATAATTCACCCCTCCACTTT. Amino acids: CASSRDRTLSSYNSPLHF.

The CDR3 bases are TGTGCCAGCAGCTCCGGGACAGAGCAGTTCTTC. Amino acid sequence: CASSSGTEQFF. This chain joins TRBV11-2 and TRBJ2-1; the D gene is possibly TRBD1 (6 bases). Trimming shortened V by 4 bases and J by 10 bases, and 8 bases separated the two germline ends. The CDR3 is 11 residues long. Germline V CDR1 and CDR2: SGHAT, FQNNGV. The full variable domain, rest sourced from reference TRBV11-2 and TRBJ2-1, is EAGVAQSPRYKIIEKRQSVAFWCNPISGHATLYWYQQILGQGPKLLIQFQNNGVVDDSQLPKDRFSAERLKGVDSTLKIQPAKLEDSAVYLCASSSGTEQFFGPGTRLTVL.

CDR3 sequence: CASSIDRKYQPQHF. The CDR3 coding sequence is TGTGCCAGTAGTATTGACAGGAAATATCAGCCCCAGCATTTT. The V gene is TRBV19, the J gene TRBJ1-5; TRBD1 is a possible D gene (6 bases). Germline V gene data show CDR1 as LNHDA and CDR2 as SQIVND (reference sequence). CDR3 length equals 14 residues. The V gene lost 3 bases and the J gene lost 5 bases, with 11 bases spanning the gap.

The chain couples TRBV7-6 to TRBJ2-3; 11 bases are shared with TRBD2. The CDR3 runs 16 residues. V shed 3 bases and J 2 bases; nucleotides not matched to a gene: 4. Germline V CDR1 and CDR2: SGHVS, FNYEAQ. This chain's CDR3 is CASSFISGGATDTQYF. The CDR3 coding sequence is TGTGCCAGCAGCTTCATTAGCGGGGGGGCCACAGATACGCAGTATTTT. Variable domain in full (rest from reference TRBV7-6 and TRBJ2-3): GAGVSQSPRYKVTKRGQDVALRCDPISGHVSLYWYRQALGQGPEFLTYFNYEAQQDKSGLPNDRFSAERPEGSISTLTIQRTEQRDSAMYRCASSFISGGATDTQYFGPGTRLTVL.

This chain joins TRBV9 and TRBJ2-7; no clear D gene. CDR1 is SGDLS, CDR2 YYNGEE, per germline. Trimming removed 2 bases at V and 5 bases at J, with 14 bases between. This CDR3 has 14 amino acids. The CDR3 nucleotides are TGTGCCAGCAGCGTGGGCGCAAACGACCACGAGCAGTACTTC. Protein product: CASSVGANDHEQYF.

This clonotype counts as medium-sized. The rearrangement uses TRBV7-9 and TRBJ2-1; D not resolved. This CDR3 has 13 amino acids. Germline V gene data show CDR1 as SEHNR and CDR2 as FQNEAQ (reference sequence). The V end lost 1 base, the J end lost 8 bases, and 9 bases lay between the germline ends. The chain's CDR3 is CASSLEGRDEQFF. CDR3 DNA: TGTGCCAGCAGCTTAGAAGGCAGAGATGAGCAGTTCTTC.

V and J are TRBV12-3 or TRBV12-4 and TRBJ2-1; D is perhaps TRBD1 (6 bases). The ends were cut back, 5 bases at V and 8 bases at J, with 19 bases in the middle. The CDR3 runs 15 residues. CDR3 amino acids: CASSQADSGLDEQFF. The CDR3 DNA is TGTGCCAGCAGTCAGGCGGACAGTGGTTTGGATGAGCAGTTCTTC.

This clonotype was counted ten times or more. This chain uses TRBV4-1 with TRBJ2-5; D gene uncertain. Per germline, CDR1 MGHRA and CDR2 YSYEKL. The CDR3 is 13 amino acids. Trimming took off 0 bases at V and 1 base at J, with 3 bases between the two ends. Here the CDR3 DNA reads TGCGCCAGCAGCCAAGAAAGCCAAGAGACCCAGTACTTC. Protein: CASSQESQETQYF.

The J gene is TRBJ1-1, the V gene TRBV7-6; maybe TRBD1 (5 bases). The CDR3 totals 12 residues. The germline V and J ends were trimmed by 5 bases and 8 bases, with 12 bases remaining between them. Germline assignment: CDR1 SGHVS and CDR2 FNYEAQ. This CDR3 reads CASSPWDGEAFF. In nucleotides, the CDR3 is TGTGCCAGCAGCCCGTGGGACGGCGAAGCTTTCTTT.

Ten or more counts support this clonotype. The chain is built from TRBV6-1 and TRBJ2-3; D is perhaps TRBD1 or TRBD2 (5 bases each). The CDR3 sequence is 15 residues long. Germline V gives CDR1 MNHNS, CDR2 SASEGT. V lost 8 bases, J lost 2 bases, and 17 bases lay in between. CDR3 amino acids: CASVEGSGHTDTQYF. The CDR3 region has the DNA TGTGCCAGCGTCGAGGGGTCGGGGCACACAGATACGCAGTATTTT.

Comment on this clonotype: A read error may produce the germline difference seen at one junction end. CDR3 nucleotides: TGTGCCAGTATTCGGGACAGGGGTTATACTGAAGCTCTCTTT. This encodes CASIRDRGYTEALF. The chain combines TRBV19 with TRBJ1-1, with 10 bases lining up with TRBD1. The CDR3 loop spans 14 amino acids. Per germline, CDR1 LNHDA and CDR2 SQIVND (reference sequence). The full variable domain, in which reference TRBV19 and TRBJ1-1 provide the parts outside the CDR3, is DGGITQSPKYLFRKEGQNVTLSCEQNLNHDAMYWYRQDPGQGLRLIYYSQIVNDFQKGDIAEGYSVSREKKESFPLTVTSAQKNPTAFYLCASIRDRGYTEALFGQGTRLTVV.

This clonotype turned up a few times. The rearrangement joins TRBV7-2 to TRBJ2-7, with 8 bases aligning to TRBD2. Germline V gene lookup returns CDR1 SGHTA and CDR2 FQGNSA. Trimming took 3 bases from V and 7 from J; bases not matched to a gene: 8. CDR3 length equals 14 residues. CDR3 amino acids: CASSLGSGAGEQYF. In DNA, the CDR3 is TGTGCCAGCAGCTTGGGTAGCGGGGCGGGGGAGCAGTACTTC.

This clonotype occurred a few times. V gene TRBV24-1 combines with J gene TRBJ2-2; D gene uncertain. The CDR3 has 13 residues. The V gene's germline CDR1 is KGHDR and CDR2 SFDVKD. V was clipped by 7 bases and J by 3 bases, with 8 bases between them. CDR3 DNA: TGTGCCACCAGCGACCAAGACACCGGGGAGCTGTTTTTT. Encoded protein: CATSDQDTGELFF.

This clonotype was observed a single time. The chain links TRBV2 to TRBJ1-5; TRBD1 matches 8 bases. Germline trimming cut 4 bases from V and 3 bases from J; bases unmatched to any gene: 5. Germline CDR1 SNHLY, CDR2 FYNNEI. The CDR3 extends over 15 amino acids. Here the CDR3 DNA reads TGTGCCAGCAGTGTGGGACAGGACCTCAATCAGCCCCAGCATTTT. Protein product: CASSVGQDLNQPQHF.

V usage is TRBV2 and J usage is TRBJ2-5; 7 bases match TRBD1. The CDR3 is 13 residues long. The J segment lost 5 bases and the V segment lost 8 bases, leaving 8 bases of the junction unmatched. Germline assignment: CDR1 SNHLY and CDR2 FYNNEI. CDR3 sequence (DNA): TGTGCCAGCGTCTTTCTGACAGGGGAGACCCAGTACTTC. This gives the protein CASVFLTGETQYF.

The V and J genes are TRBV29-1 and TRBJ1-1, with D tentatively TRBD1 (6 bases). The CDR3 loop spans 14 amino acids. In germline, CDR1 is SQVTM, CDR2 ANQGSEA. With 6 bases removed from V and 6 bases from J, the gap between germline ends came to 20 bases. The CDR3: CSVVGQREGSEAFF. CDR3 coding DNA: TGCAGCGTCGTGGGACAACGAGAAGGGTCTGAAGCTTTCTTT.

The chain uses TRBV12-3 or TRBV12-4 and TRBJ2-3; 7 positions match TRBD2. V trimming: 6 bases; J trimming: 2 bases; junction bases outside the gene matches: 8. This CDR3 spans 15 amino acids. CDR3 nucleotide sequence: TGTGCCAGCAGCTTTAGCGGGTCGAACACAGATACGCAGTATTTT. This codes for CASSFSGSNTDTQYF.

V is TRBV5-1 and J is TRBJ2-2, with TRBD1 matching 8 bases. From germline, CDR1 is SGHRS and CDR2 YFSETQ. This CDR3 comprises 15 residues. V lost 4 bases, J lost 1 base, and 3 bases stayed unmatched. CDR3 amino acids: CASSPGQVNTGELFF. The CDR3 DNA is TGCGCCAGCAGCCCGGGACAGGTGAACACCGGGGAGCTGTTTTTT.

The chain couples TRBV25-1 to TRBJ2-7, with 9 bases matching TRBD1. The ends lost 6 bases at V and 3 bases at J; junction bases unmatched: 6. Germline V CDR1 and CDR2: MGHDK, SYGVNS. The CDR3 consists of 14 residues. The CDR3 DNA is TGTGCCAGCAGAAAACAGGGGGCCCTCTACGAGCAGTACTTC. Translation: CASRKQGALYEQYF.

This clonotype came up a few times. The V gene is TRBV19, the J gene TRBJ1-6; D is undetermined. This CDR3 comprises 13 residues. Looked up from germline, CDR1 is LNHDA and CDR2 is SQIVND (reference sequence). The V and J ends lost 6 bases and 6 bases respectively, with 9 bases between them. CDR3 in DNA: TGTGCCAGTAGCAAAGGAAGTAATTCACCCCTCCACTTT. Residues: CASSKGSNSPLHF.

This clonotype is labeled medium-sized. The chain couples TRBV7-3 to TRBJ2-7, with 10 bases that match TRBD1. V lost 6 bases, J lost 5 bases, and 13 bases stayed unmatched. The CDR3 sequence is 16 residues long. Germline V gives CDR1 SGHTA, CDR2 FQGTGA. The CDR3 DNA follows: TGTGCCAGCAGTTTGCTCGGGGGACAGGGGAGTGACGAGCAGTACTTC. The encoded protein is CASSLLGGQGSDEQYF.

The rearrangement links TRBV2 to TRBJ2-1; TRBD2 matches 10 bases. Trimming cost V 8 bases and J 3 bases; bases outside gene matches: 7. The CDR3 runs to 15 residues. The germline V gene encodes CDR1 SNHLY and CDR2 FYNNEI. The CDR3 here is CASPSSGGNYNEQFF. CDR3 in DNA: TGTGCCAGCCCCTCTAGCGGGGGTAACTACAATGAGCAGTTCTTC.

The chain couples TRBV29-1 to TRBJ2-1, with a tentative D call TRBD2 (6 bases). Trimming cost V 5 bases and J 6 bases, with 14 bases left between them. CDR1 and CDR2 (germline): SQVTM, ANQGSEA. The CDR3 extends over 13 amino acids. The CDR3 DNA sequence: TGCAGCGTTCGACTGGGGGGAGGCAATGAGCAGTTCTTC. It translates to CSVRLGGGNEQFF.

This clonotype was recorded once. A junction boundary mismatches the germline segment, possibly from a read error. The chain joins TRBV7-2 to TRBJ2-3; no reliable D call. Gene TRBJ2-5 matches the end of the DNA better, so the J call may be wrong. Germline V gene data show CDR1 as SGHTA and CDR2 as FQGNSA. The CDR3 runs to 11 residues. CDR3 region: CASRDVESQYF. In DNA form, the CDR3 reads TGTGCCAGCAGGGACGTTGAGAGCCAGTACTTC.

The rearrangement joins TRBV25-1 to TRBJ2-1; the D gene could be TRBD1 or TRBD2 (6 bases each). V was clipped by 4 bases and J by 3 bases, with 13 bases between them. Germline V gene data show CDR1 as MGHDK and CDR2 as SYGVNS. The CDR3 covers 15 residues. CDR3 region: CASSGSGGGYNEQFF. DNA for the CDR3: TGTGCCAGCAGTGGATCCGGGGGCGGCTACAATGAGCAGTTCTTC.